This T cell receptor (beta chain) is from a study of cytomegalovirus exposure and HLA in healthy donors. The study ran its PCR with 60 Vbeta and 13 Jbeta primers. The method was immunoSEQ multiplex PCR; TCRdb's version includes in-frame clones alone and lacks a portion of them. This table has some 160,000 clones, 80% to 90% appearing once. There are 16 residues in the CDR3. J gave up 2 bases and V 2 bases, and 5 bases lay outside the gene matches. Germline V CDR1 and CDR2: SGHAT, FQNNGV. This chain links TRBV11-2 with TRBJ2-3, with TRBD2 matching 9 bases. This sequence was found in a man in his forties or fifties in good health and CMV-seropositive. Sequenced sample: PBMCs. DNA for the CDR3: TGTGCCAGCAGCTTAATCCTAGCGGGACTCACAGATACGCAGTATTTT. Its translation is CASSLILAGLTDTQYF.